This T cell receptor beta chain came from a study of beta chain features in type 1 diabetes. In this sample, this clone turned up a few times. The antigen remains undetermined. General study results and limits: Any HLA type influence on TCRB rearrangement was left unresolved here. For Type 1 diabetes patients, all four CD4+ subsets carried TCRB CDR3s that were moderately but significantly shorter.

The authors sorted CD4+ naive, central memory, regulatory and stem cell-like memory cells via CD45RO/CCR7/CD25/CD127/CD95/CD27. The investigators reverse transcribed all of the isolated RNA, so they sequenced expressed TCRB transcripts. TCRdb's copy holds only in-frame clones and misses some; the assay was immunoSEQ multiplex PCR. The repertoire consists of approximately 170,000 clones, with approximately 7.8% occurring once and the leading ten covering 0.94%. Germline V gene data show CDR1 as MDHEN and CDR2 as SYDVKM. The V and J ends lost 4 bases and 3 bases respectively, with 6 bases between them. The CDR3 consists of 12 residues.

This rearrangement joins TRBV28 to TRBJ2-5; D ambiguous. The TCR was taken from a middle-aged woman with type 1 diabetes. Sample: central memory CD4+ T cells from blood. The CDR3 coding sequence is TGTGCCAGCAGTTGGAGAGAAGAGACCCAGTACTTC. Its translation: CASSWREETQYF.